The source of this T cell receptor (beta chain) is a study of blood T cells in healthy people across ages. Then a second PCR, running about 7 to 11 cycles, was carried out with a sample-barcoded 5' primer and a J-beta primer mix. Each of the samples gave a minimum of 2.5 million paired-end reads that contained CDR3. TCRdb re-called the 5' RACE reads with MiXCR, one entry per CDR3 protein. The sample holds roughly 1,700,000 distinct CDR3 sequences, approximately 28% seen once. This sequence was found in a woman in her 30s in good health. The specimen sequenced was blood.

Here the CDR3 reads CASSLTGMGNQPQHF. DNA for the CDR3: TGCGCCAGCAGCTTAACAGGGATGGGCAATCAGCCCCAGCATTTT. This chain connects TRBV5-1 to TRBJ1-5, with a possible D match to TRBD1 (6 bases). Germline values: CDR1 SGHRS, CDR2 YFSETQ. V gave up 2 bases and J gave up 2 bases, with 11 bases separating them. This CDR3 has 15 amino acids.